These T cell receptor beta chains were read from a single sample in a study of blood T cell repertoires in COVID-19. Libraries were prepared by immunoSEQ multiplex PCR; TCRdb keeps only in-frame clonotypes and omits some of them. The sample yields about 59,000 clones, 75% to 95% seen once. The specimen sequenced was peripheral blood. Receptors were obtained from a man older than 75 with acute or convalescent COVID-19. CDR3s include the opening cysteine and the closing phenylalanine or tryptophan. Each record gives: V gene, D gene, J gene, clone size, CDR3 protein, CDR3 DNA. The D gene is left open where the match is weak. A row's size may be missing; if present it is once, few, many or a size class.

>TRBV6-1|TRBD1|TRBJ2-5|.
CASSGRSGTGLETQYF
TGTGCCAGCAGTGGGCGTTCCGGGACAGGGCTCGAGACCCAGTACTTC
>TRBV11-2|TRBD1|TRBJ2-7|.
CASSTGQVGEQYF
TGTGCCAGCAGCACGGGACAGGTGGGGGAGCAGTACTTC
>TRBV19|.|TRBJ2-1|.
CASSINGQNNEQFF
TGTGCCAGTAGTATAAACGGACAGAACAATGAGCAGTTCTTC
>TRBV15|.|TRBJ1-1|.
CATSREAGNTEAFF
TGTGCCACCAGCAGAGAGGCAGGGAACACTGAAGCTTTCTTT
>TRBV11-2|TRBD2|TRBJ2-5|.
CASSRLAGGQETQYF
TGTGCCAGCAGCCGGCTAGCGGGGGGACAAGAGACCCAGTACTTC
>TRBV2|.|TRBJ2-2|.
CASSESTMYTGELFF
TGTGCCAGCAGTGAATCGACAATGTACACCGGGGAGCTGTTTTTT
>TRBV19|TRBD1|TRBJ1-5|.
CAARPAGDRVNQPQHF
TGTGCCGCAAGGCCGGCCGGGGACAGGGTTAATCAGCCCCAGCATTTT
>TRBV28|TRBD2|TRBJ2-7|.
CATTGGTRYEQYF
TGTGCCACCACGGGAGGGACTAGGTACGAGCAGTACTTC
>TRBV5-1|.|TRBJ2-7|few
CASSPGLPTYEQYF
TGCGCCAGCAGTCCGGGACTGCCCACCTACGAGCAGTACTTC
>TRBV3-1/TRBV3-2|.|TRBJ2-1|.
CASSNAGLANYNEQFF
TGTGCCAGCAGCAATGCTGGCCTAGCCAATTACAATGAGCAGTTCTTC
>TRBV15|.|TRBJ1-2|.
CATSRDLAGSVNYGYTF
TGTGCCACCAGCAGAGATCTGGCAGGGTCTGTTAACTATGGCTACACCTTC
>TRBV30|TRBD2|TRBJ2-3|.
CAWRAGITDTQYF
TGTGCCTGGCGAGCGGGGATCACAGATACGCAGTATTTT
>TRBV10-3|TRBD1|TRBJ1-3|few
CAISPGGNSGNTIYF
TGTGCCATCAGCCCAGGGGGGAACTCTGGAAACACCATATATTTT
>TRBV7-2|.|TRBJ1-1|.
CASSLPGATEAFF
TGTGCCAGCAGCTTACCAGGGGCCACTGAAGCTTTCTTT
>TRBV5-1|.|TRBJ2-1|.
CASSLGQSDNEQFF
TGCGCCAGCAGCTTGGGACAGTCCGACAATGAGCAGTTCTTC
>TRBV11-2|.|TRBJ2-7|.
CASGRAGPSGQYF
TGTGCCAGCGGACGAGCAGGGCCCTCGGGGCAGTACTTC
>TRBV19|TRBD1|TRBJ2-3|.
CASSDRGTDTQYF
TGTGCCAGTAGTGACAGGGGCACAGATACGCAGTATTTT
>TRBV5-1|TRBD2|TRBJ2-1|.
CASSPLAGAGNEQFF
TGCGCCAGCAGTCCTCTAGCGGGGGCAGGTAATGAGCAGTTCTTC
>TRBV5-4|TRBD1|TRBJ1-1|.
CASSSPGQGAEAFF
TGTGCCAGCAGCTCCCCTGGACAGGGGGCTGAAGCTTTCTTT
>TRBV18|.|TRBJ2-5|.
CASSPPGRAETQYF
TGTGCCAGCTCACCACCGGGCAGGGCGGAGACCCAGTACTTC
>TRBV2|.|TRBJ1-1|.
CASSVDMNTEAFF
TGTGCCAGCTCAGTCGACATGAACACTGAAGCTTTCTTT
>TRBV14|.|TRBJ2-5|.
CASSQGGLQKETQYF
TGTGCCAGCAGCCAAGGGGGACTCCAAAAAGAGACCCAGTACTTC
>TRBV7-9|.|TRBJ2-7|.
CASSLTSGHEQYF
TGTGCCAGCAGCCTCACCTCAGGCCACGAGCAGTACTTC
>TRBV21-1|.|TRBJ2-7|.
CASSKALERAKSYEQYF
TGTGCCAGCAGCAAAGCGCTGGAGCGGGCGAAGTCCTACGAGCAGTACTTC
>TRBV27|TRBD1|TRBJ1-2|.
CASSSTGAVVGYTF
TGTGCCAGCAGTTCCACAGGGGCGGTTGTCGGCTACACCTTC
>TRBV7-7|TRBD1|TRBJ2-7|.
CASSLGQGVEQYF
TGTGCTAGCAGCTTAGGTCAGGGGGTCGAGCAGTACTTC
>TRBV2|.|TRBJ2-7|.
CASSVRGRLHEQYF
TGTGCCAGCAGTGTCCGGGGGAGGCTCCACGAGCAGTACTTC
>TRBV2|.|TRBJ1-5|.
CASSEAPGQKQPQHF
TGTGCCAGCAGTGAAGCGCCGGGACAAAAACAGCCCCAGCATTTT
>TRBV5-4|.|TRBJ1-1|.
CASSSAGPNTEAFF
TGTGCCAGCAGTAGCGCGGGGCCGAACACTGAAGCTTTCTTT
>TRBV12-3/TRBV12-4|.|TRBJ2-7|.
CASSFSTDYEQYF
TGTGCCAGCAGTTTCTCCACAGACTACGAGCAGTACTTC
>TRBV5-1|TRBD1|TRBJ1-6|.
CASSPGQGESPLHF
TGCGCCAGCAGCCCGGGACAGGGGGAATCACCCCTCCACTTT
>TRBV19|TRBD1|TRBJ1-2|.
CASSTPGQGYGYTF
TGTGCCAGTAGTACACCGGGACAGGGCTATGGCTACACCTTC
>TRBV20-1|TRBD1|TRBJ1-3|.
CSASGTGLRTGNTIYF
TGCAGTGCTAGTGGGACAGGGTTACGAACTGGAAACACCATATATTTT
>TRBV30|.|TRBJ2-1|.
CAWTPRPGIGNEQFF
TGTGCCTGGACCCCTAGACCCGGGATTGGGAATGAGCAGTTCTTC
>TRBV7-9|TRBD1|TRBJ2-3|.
CASSLGTGGGTDTQYF
TGTGCCAGCAGCTTAGGAACAGGGGGCGGCACAGATACGCAGTATTTT
>TRBV18|TRBD1|TRBJ2-1|.
CASSPGTGRDNEQFF
TGTGCCAGCTCACCAGGGACAGGGCGGGACAATGAGCAGTTCTTC
>TRBV19|.|TRBJ1-5|.
CASSIGGRRGQPQHF
TGTGCCAGTAGTATAGGTGGACGGAGGGGTCAGCCCCAGCATTTT
>TRBV6-5|.|TRBJ1-1|.
CAAKTGSEAFF
TGTGCCGCTAAAACAGGGTCTGAAGCTTTCTTT
>TRBV18|TRBD2|TRBJ2-2|.
CASSQGRGANTGELFF
TGTGCCAGCTCCCAAGGGAGGGGAGCGAACACCGGGGAGCTGTTTTTT
>TRBV5-1|.|TRBJ2-2|.
CASSWLTTGELFF
TGCGCCAGCAGCTGGCTTACGACCGGGGAGCTGTTTTTT
>TRBV27|TRBD1|TRBJ1-2|.
CASSTGTGNYGYTF
TGTGCCAGCAGTACGGGGACAGGGAACTATGGCTACACCTTC
>TRBV6-5|TRBD1|TRBJ2-7|.
CASNPGGTGSHEQYF
TGTGCCAGCAACCCCGGCGGGACAGGGTCCCACGAGCAGTACTTC
>TRBV19|.|TRBJ2-7|few
CASSLYPSRDTFYEQYF
TGTGCCAGTAGTTTATATCCCTCCCGGGACACGTTCTACGAGCAGTACTTC
>TRBV7-8|TRBD2|TRBJ2-5|once
CASSSLPGGAVETQYF
TGTGCCAGCAGCAGCCTCCCGGGGGGGGCCGTAGAGACCCAGTACTTC
>TRBV5-5|TRBD2|TRBJ2-7|.
CASSLEGTSVSYEQYF
TGTGCCAGCAGCTTGGAAGGGACTAGCGTATCGTACGAGCAGTACTTC